This is a list of T cell receptor beta chains from one sample in a study of shared clonotypes between healthy human individuals. Produced via immunoSEQ multiplex PCR; TCRdb's table is partial and in-frame only. Of about 680,000 clones listed, 72% are singletons. The sequenced material came from memory CD4+ T cells sorted from blood. Every receptor here comes from a woman between 25 and 40 years old in good health. Both conserved end residues are part of each CDR3. A D gene is named only where the DNA matches it firmly. Clone size is stated in some rows and not others, as once, few, many or a class when expanded.

TRBV18,NA,TRBJ2-7,NA,CASSPVFRSYEQYF,TGTGCCAGCTCACCGGTTTTCCGCTCCTACGAGCAGTACTTC
TRBV6-1,TRBD1,TRBJ1-1,NA,CASSHRGGNTEAFF,TGTGCCAGCAGCCACAGGGGAGGGAACACTGAAGCTTTCTTT
TRBV19,NA,TRBJ1-4,NA,CASSISQNEKLFF,TGTGCCAGTAGTATCTCTCAGAATGAAAAACTGTTTTTT
TRBV30,NA,TRBJ1-2,NA,CAWSAGARGGYTF,TGTGCCTGGAGTGCGGGAGCGCGTGGTGGCTACACCTTC
TRBV11-3,TRBD2,TRBJ2-1,once,CASSLSLTSGSSGYNEQFF,TGTGCCAGCAGCTTATCTTTGACTAGCGGGAGTAGTGGATACAATGAGCAGTTCTTC
TRBV19,NA,TRBJ2-3,NA,CASSNLGYTDTQYF,TGTGCCAGTAGTAACCTGGGCTACACAGATACGCAGTATTTT
TRBV5-6,NA,TRBJ2-2,many,CASRTSAEFWLLPGELFF,TGTGCCAGCAGAACATCGGCCGAATTTTGGTTGTTGCCCGGGGAGCTGTTTTTT
TRBV28,NA,TRBJ2-1,NA,CASSLAGGLVYNEQFF,TGTGCCAGCAGTTTGGCTGGGGGCCTAGTATACAATGAGCAGTTCTTC
TRBV11-2,NA,TRBJ2-1,NA,CASSSDKRGNEQFF,TGTGCCAGCAGCTCGGACAAAAGGGGCAATGAGCAGTTCTTC
TRBV6-5,NA,TRBJ2-7,NA,CASSQGIPVNEQYF,TGTGCCAGCAGCCAGGGGATACCGGTCAACGAGCAGTACTTC
TRBV5-1,NA,TRBJ2-5,NA,CASSFPGTETQYF,TGCGCCAGCAGCTTTCCAGGTACAGAGACCCAGTACTTC
TRBV5-1,TRBD1,TRBJ2-2,NA,CASSPTGATGELFF,TGCGCCAGCAGCCCGACAGGGGCTACCGGGGAGCTGTTTTTT
TRBV2,NA,TRBJ2-3,NA,CASSAGGGTDTQYF,TGTGCCAGCAGTGCCGGGGGAGGCACAGATACGCAGTATTTT
TRBV27,TRBD2,TRBJ2-5,NA,CASSRRGGPSGFVETQYF,TGTGCCAGCAGCCGCCGGGGGGGTCCTAGCGGGTTCGTCGAGACCCAGTACTTC
TRBV25-1,TRBD1,TRBJ2-1,NA,CASSQGQGAHEQFF,TGTGCCAGCAGCCAGGGACAGGGGGCGCATGAGCAGTTCTTC
TRBV6-5,NA,TRBJ2-3,NA,CASSRETPTDTQYF,TGTGCCAGCAGTCGGGAGACCCCCACAGATACGCAGTATTTT
TRBV7-2,NA,TRBJ2-2,NA,CASSLNRLGTLTGELFF,TGTGCCAGCAGCTTAAATCGTCTGGGGACCTTGACCGGGGAGCTGTTTTTT
TRBV29-1,NA,TRBJ2-1,NA,CSVVLSYNEQFF,TGCAGCGTTGTGTTAAGTTACAATGAGCAGTTCTTC
TRBV6-4,NA,TRBJ2-5,NA,CASSDSRQSQETQYF,TGTGCCAGCAGTGACTCGAGGCAGTCCCAAGAGACCCAGTACTTC
TRBV10-2,NA,TRBJ1-5,NA,CASSETGMGNQPQHF,TGCGCCAGCAGTGAGACAGGGATGGGCAATCAGCCCCAGCATTTT
TRBV5-1,TRBD2,TRBJ2-5,NA,CASSLGIAGEAETQYF,TGCGCCAGCAGCTTGGGTATCGCGGGAGAGGCGGAGACCCAGTACTTC
TRBV6-5,NA,TRBJ1-2,NA,CASSGGLFGDGYTF,TGTGCCAGCAGTGGAGGGTTGTTCGGGGATGGCTACACCTTC
TRBV11-1,TRBD2,TRBJ2-7,NA,CASSFVAGGEAEQYF,TGTGCCAGCAGCTTCGTAGCGGGAGGTGAGGCCGAGCAGTACTTC
TRBV5-1,TRBD1,TRBJ2-2,NA,CASSLGGSGELFF,TGCGCCAGCAGCTTAGGGGGCTCCGGGGAGCTGTTTTTT
TRBV19,NA,TRBJ1-4,NA,CASSTIGGNNEKLFF,TGTGCCAGTAGTACCATCGGGGGAAATAATGAAAAACTGTTTTTT
TRBV7-8,NA,TRBJ2-5,once,CASSPGARERQETQYF,TGTGCCAGCAGCCCAGGGGCCCGGGAGAGACAAGAGACCCAGTACTTC
TRBV11-2,TRBD2,TRBJ2-4,NA,CASTHGLAGVRAKNIQYF,TGTGCCAGCACCCACGGACTAGCGGGAGTAAGGGCCAAAAACATTCAGTACTTC
TRBV11-2,TRBD1,TRBJ2-1,NA,CASSKDRISYNEQFF,TGTGCCAGCAGCAAGGACAGGATCTCCTACAATGAGCAGTTCTTC
TRBV11-3,NA,TRBJ2-7,NA,CASSLLQGNSYEQYF,TGTGCCAGCAGCTTATTACAGGGCAACTCCTACGAGCAGTACTTC